This T cell receptor beta chain is from a study of blood T cell repertoires in COVID-19. Original processing methods: Amplification of reference gene primers was used by the study to estimate nucleated cell counts. Repertoires were generated with immunoSEQ multiplex PCR, while TCRdb's copy carries only in-frame clones and drops some. V and J calls and clone size are given by that table; D and trimming were obtained from the DNA. Altogether 330,000 or so clones are present, about 90% being singletons, with the ten largest covering approximately 3%. CDR1 is SEHNR and CDR2 is FQNEAQ in the germline V gene (reference sequence). This CDR3 region has 17 residues. V shed 1 base and J shed 4 bases, with 16 bases lying between them. Participant-given clinical history determined each cohort assignment. Two negative PCRs, clearance, or symptom resolution were required of recovered Cohort 3 donors.

Sample: PBMCs or T cells enriched from blood (not recorded which). The TCR comes from a woman in her twenties or thirties who had recovered from COVID-19. The V gene is TRBV7-9, the J gene TRBJ2-2, with D unclear. The chain's CDR3 is CASSLVVTPERTGELFF. In DNA, the CDR3 is TGTGCCAGCAGCTTAGTAGTCACGCCCGAACGCACCGGGGAGCTGTTTTTT.